This TCR beta chain originates from a study of siplizumab effects on memory and regulatory T cells. Sequencing used immunoSEQ multiplex PCR; TCRdb keeps in-frame clones, though not all of them. The repertoire consists of over 100,000 clones, with about 93% occurring once and the leading ten covering roughly 1%. Of note for this clone: Its cognate antigen is unknown.

Findings and limits, study-wide: Naive T cells, seemingly more diverse than memory cells, seemed major alloresponse contributors. Tracing alloreactive clones into unstimulated subsets worked for only a minor fraction of them.

The sample taken for sequencing was CD4+ T cells sorted from blood. The clonotype comes from a human donor in good health.

The CDR3 here is CASSSSTGQGYTF. The CDR3 DNA reads as TGTGCCAGCAGCTCATCGACAGGGCAGGGCTACACCTTC. The chain has TRBV7-3 and TRBJ1-2, with 7 bases fitting TRBD1. After removal of 4 bases from V and 8 bases from J, the junction contained 7 bases not matched to a gene. Germline V gene data show CDR1 as SGHTA and CDR2 as FQGTGA. The CDR3 totals 13 residues. The full variable domain, rest sourced from reference TRBV7-3 and TRBJ1-2, is GAGVSQTPSNKVTEKGKYVELRCDPISGHTALYWYRQSLGQGPEFLIYFQGTGAADDSGLPNDRFFAVRPEGSVSTLKIQRTERGDSAVYLCASSSSTGQGYTFGSGTRLTVV.